The T cell receptor beta chain described here comes from a study of blood T cell repertoires in COVID-19. The CDR3 totals 13 residues. Germline-derived CDR1 and CDR2 are GTSNPN and SVGIG (reference sequence). With 3 bases removed from V and 11 bases from J, the gap between germline ends came to 16 bases. Original processing methods: By means of reference gene primer amplification, nucleated cell counts were estimated. The data were produced by immunoSEQ multiplex PCR, yet TCRdb's version contains in-frame clones alone and is incomplete. V and J calls plus clone size are reproduced from that table; the DNA served to infer D and trimming. The sample shows some 270,000 clones, 89% of them seen only once. Participant reports of clinical history set cohort assignment. Cohort 3 recovered donors had two negative PCRs, clearance, or symptom resolution.

J is TRBJ1-4 and V is TRBV30, with a possible D match to TRBD1 (6 bases). Sequences were obtained from PBMCs or T cells enriched from blood (not recorded which). The sequence was collected from a woman aged 40 to 50 who had recovered from COVID-19. The CDR3, as DNA: TGTGCCTGGAGCCTAGGACAGTCAGGGAAACTGTTTTTT. Its protein is CAWSLGQSGKLFF. Using reference TRBV30 and TRBJ1-4 for the parts outside the CDR3, the full variable domain is SQTIHQWPATLVQPVGSPLSLECTVEGTSNPNLYWYRQAAGRGLQLLFYSVGIGQISSEVPQNLSASRPQDRQFILSSKKLLLSDSGFYLCAWSLGQSGKLFFGSGTQLSVL.